Detailed here is one T cell receptor (beta chain). This entry belongs to a study of cytomegalovirus exposure and HLA in healthy donors. Clones were read by immunoSEQ multiplex PCR, and TCRdb kept only the in-frame ones, dropping some. The table shows 150,000 to 200,000 clones, with about nine tenths occurring only once. V lost 7 bases and J 0 bases, leaving 19 bases between the germline ends. The V gene's germline CDR1 is MDHEN and CDR2 SYDVKM. The CDR3 consists of 17 residues. The rearrangement joins TRBV28 to TRBJ1-3; weak D call: TRBD1 (6 bases). This sequence was found in a man aged 18-30 years in good health and CMV-seropositive. The sample comprised PBMCs. The chain's CDR3 is CASTPPGAPFSGNTIYF. The DNA of the CDR3 is TGTGCCAGCACCCCCCCAGGGGCTCCATTCTCTGGAAACACCATATATTTT. Using reference TRBV28 and TRBJ1-3 for the parts outside the CDR3, the full variable domain is DVKVTQSSRYLVKRTGEKVFLECVQDMDHENMFWYRQDPGLGLRLIYFSYDVKMKEKGDIPEGYSVSREKKERFSLILESASTNQTSMYLCASTPPGAPFSGNTIYFGEGSWLTVV.